The clone carrying this T cell receptor beta chain was counted at least ten times. At one end, the junction sequence differs from germline, possibly due to a read error. Stated time point: patch test 1, 2 weeks after DPC sensitization. As for treatment: therapeutic diphenylcyclopropenone sensitization with weekly scalp DPC. The template was total RNA from unfractionated whole blood. These data originate in a study of human T cells and chemical hapten exposure. As for the study in general: Cases of alopecia areata, totalis or universalis occurred in a predominantly female patient group.

TCRdb processed the RACE reads anew with MiXCR; each CDR3 protein has one entry. This sample has about 37,000 distinct CDR3 sequences, with around 6.5% found just once. The V gene's germline CDR1 is LGHDT and CDR2 YNNKEL (reference sequence). The CDR3 sequence is 13 residues long. The receptor comes from a woman in her 30s with alopecia areata. Some clones in this sample may be carry-over from other donors' samples. V and J are TRBV3-1 and TRBJ2-7; maybe TRBD1 (5 bases). Sequencing used whole blood, obtained in connection with sensitization to the hapten diphenylcyclopropenone (DPC). CDR3: CASSQDRGETVGF. CDR3 DNA: TGTGCCAGCAGCCAAGATCGAGGCGAGACAGTTGGATTC.